The sequence of this T cell receptor beta chain was determined in a study of shared clonotypes between healthy human individuals (dated by TCRdb to between 2020 and 2021). Background on the whole study: The cohort included a few men and two women between 18 and 49 years of age. Per donor, three plates each were used for CD4 naive and CD4 memory, two for CD8 naive, and one for CD8 memory. To estimate repertoire size and how much clonotypes are shared between individuals, the study performed deep sequencing of blood TCR repertoires from five healthy adults. To increase sequencing depth and limit assay-specific biases, different laboratories used diverse techniques to prepare libraries and sequence TCR repertoires. Between about 0.94 and 8.9 billion PBMCs per donor were obtained by leukapheresis.

Using the deep immunoSEQ assay, multiplex PCR amplified TCR CDR3 regions from genomic DNA. For each cell subset, the extracted genomic DNA was distributed evenly across all wells of several immunoSEQ 96-well plates, and each plate served as one replicate. For sorted subsets, about 210 ng of genomic DNA, equivalent to around 31,000 T cell genomes, went into each replicate PCR. Purified libraries were measured with a Qubit 3.0 fluorometer, size-checked on a Bioanalyzer 2100, and measured again with the KAPA Library Quantification kit. Each immunoSEQ 96-well plate was sequenced on its own single-read 150-cycle Illumina NextSeq 550 flow cell. Under the source paper's analysis protocol: Because the immunoSEQ output held only junctional sequences and lacked quality scores, the filtering could not match the filtering applied to full-length reads. Sequences were annotated with PyIR, a Python wrapper for IgBLAST v1.9, and V/J genes and CDR3 were assigned using IMGT germline references. Any read was removed if the V/J assignment was weak (E-value above 1e-6), the CDR3 was missing, or the read contained stop codons, out-of-frame junctions, or ambiguous translated residues. V3J clonotypes were defined by identical inferred V gene, J gene, and CDR3 amino acid sequence. To compute the percentage overlap between repertoires, the number of shared unique clonotypes was divided by the size of the smaller repertoire. Three approaches were used to assess repertoire richness: RTK rarefaction, the Chao1 estimator, and Recon v2.1 estimates of unobserved clonotypes. For all TCRbeta clonotypes obtained by the gDNA method from a few donors, generation probabilities were computed with OLGA. Held by TCRdb, this immuneACCESS table contains in-frame sequences only and omits some clones. Under half of the omission traces to an unresolved V gene where checked; the cause of the rest is unknown. V and J calls and clone size come straight from that table; D and trimming were deduced from the DNA. This sample is represented by hundreds of thousands of clones; nearly 98% of them were singletons. Jointly, the top ten make up 0.3% of the sample.

Results and caveats for the whole study, not just this receptor: Incomplete sequencing was indicated by rarefaction of sorted-subset datasets, despite the large sequencing depth. Larger estimated clonotype richness was generally found for naive subsets than for memory subsets. Higher generation probabilities were observed for clonotypes shared by all four sorted-subset donors than for non-shared clonotypes. Because the study included a small number of donors, the genetic and exposure-history diversity represented was limited. Across a few donors, about 5.2% of naive CD4, approximately 3.5% of naive CD8, around 2.5% of memory CD4, and 0.3% to 0.45% of memory CD8 clonotypes were shared. Sampling was limited to blood, and TCR repertoires in tissue likely differ from TCR repertoires in blood. Based on pairwise subsampling, the degree of clonotype sharing among donors was expected to be affected by sequencing depth.

Notes on this clone: What antigen it recognizes has not been identified. Base qualities are not at hand, and no much larger clone is one base apart.

CD8 naive samples were CD45RO-negative cells positively selected for CCR7, giving a CD45RA+CCR7+ population that excluded TemRA cells. The donors were healthy, HIV-negative adults with no recently reported acute infections or vaccinations. All donors were Caucasian adults living in Nashville, Tennessee, USA. Blood was collected by leukapheresis, and PBMCs were isolated by Ficoll-Histopaque density gradient centrifugation and then cryopreserved in liquid nitrogen vapor phase. Analytical flow cytometry was used to check the purity and quantity of each magnetically sorted T cell population. Genomic DNA was isolated from every sorted fraction and measured by UV absorbance on a Nanodrop 2000c. V drops 6 bases and J drops 5 bases, leaving 17 bases in between. Taken from cysteine to phenylalanine, the CDR3 has 15 residues. Kept here is only the CDR3 DNA, which spans 45 bases and is read in frame from base 1. As encoded in the germline V gene, CDR1 is SGHVS while CDR2 is FQNEAQ.

The receptor was isolated from a man aged 25 to 40 in good health. The chain couples TRBV7-8 to TRBJ2-1; no D gene call is confident. Input material: naive CD8+ T cells sorted from blood. The sample's cell subset or site label, in plain terms: CD45RA+CCR7+. The nucleotides read TGTGCCAGCAGAAATACCATACAGTCCCACAATGAGCAGTTCTTC. Translated, it gives CASRNTIQSHNEQFF.